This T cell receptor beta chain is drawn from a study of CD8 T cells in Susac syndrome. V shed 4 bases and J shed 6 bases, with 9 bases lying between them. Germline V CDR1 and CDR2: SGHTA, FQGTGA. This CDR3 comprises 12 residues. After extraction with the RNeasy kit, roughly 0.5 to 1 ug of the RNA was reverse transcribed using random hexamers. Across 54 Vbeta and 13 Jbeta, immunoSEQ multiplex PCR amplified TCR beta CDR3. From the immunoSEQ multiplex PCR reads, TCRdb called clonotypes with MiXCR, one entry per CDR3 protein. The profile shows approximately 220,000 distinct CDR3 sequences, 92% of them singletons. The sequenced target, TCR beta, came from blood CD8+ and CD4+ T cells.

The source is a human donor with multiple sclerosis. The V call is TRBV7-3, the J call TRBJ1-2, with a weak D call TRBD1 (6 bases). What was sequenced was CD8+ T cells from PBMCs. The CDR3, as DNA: TGTGCCAGCAGCTCACAGGGTGATGGCTACACCTTC. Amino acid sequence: CASSSQGDGYTF. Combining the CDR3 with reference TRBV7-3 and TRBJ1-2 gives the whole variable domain GAGVSQTPSNKVTEKGKYVELRCDPISGHTALYWYRQSLGQGPEFLIYFQGTGAADDSGLPNDRFFAVRPEGSVSTLKIQRTERGDSAVYLCASSSQGDGYTFGSGTRLTVV.